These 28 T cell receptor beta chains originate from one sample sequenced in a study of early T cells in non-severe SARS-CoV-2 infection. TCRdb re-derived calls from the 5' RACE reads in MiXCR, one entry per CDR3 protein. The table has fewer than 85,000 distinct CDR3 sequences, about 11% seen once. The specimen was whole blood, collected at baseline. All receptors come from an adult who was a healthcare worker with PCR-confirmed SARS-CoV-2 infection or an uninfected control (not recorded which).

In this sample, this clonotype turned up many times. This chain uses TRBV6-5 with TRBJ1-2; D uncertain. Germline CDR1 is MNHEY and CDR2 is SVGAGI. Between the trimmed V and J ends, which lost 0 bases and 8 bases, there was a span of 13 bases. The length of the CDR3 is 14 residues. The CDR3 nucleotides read TGTGCCAGCAGTTACTCGATTAGAGGCAGGGGCTACACCTTC. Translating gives CASSYSIRGRGYTF.

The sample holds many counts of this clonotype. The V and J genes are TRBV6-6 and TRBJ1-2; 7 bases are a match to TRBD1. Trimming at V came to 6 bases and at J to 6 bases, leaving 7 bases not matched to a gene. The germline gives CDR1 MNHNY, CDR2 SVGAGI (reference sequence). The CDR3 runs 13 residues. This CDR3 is CASSADRANGYTF. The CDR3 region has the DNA TGTGCCAGCAGCGCCGACAGGGCCAATGGCTACACCTTC.

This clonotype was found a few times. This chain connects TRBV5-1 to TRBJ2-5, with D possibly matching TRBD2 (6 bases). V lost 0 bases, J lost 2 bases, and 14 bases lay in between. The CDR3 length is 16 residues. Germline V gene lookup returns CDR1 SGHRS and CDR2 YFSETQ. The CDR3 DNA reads TGCGCCAGCAGCTTGGGACTAGATATGCGGCAAGAGACCCAGTACTTC. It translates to CASSLGLDMRQETQYF.

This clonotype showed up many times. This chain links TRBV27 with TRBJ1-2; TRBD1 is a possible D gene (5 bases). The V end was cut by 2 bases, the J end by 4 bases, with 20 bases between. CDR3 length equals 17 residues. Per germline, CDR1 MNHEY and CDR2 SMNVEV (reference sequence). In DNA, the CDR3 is TGTGCCAGCAGTTTACCCCTACTCAGCACGGGGGGCTATGGCTACACCTTC. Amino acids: CASSLPLLSTGGYGYTF.

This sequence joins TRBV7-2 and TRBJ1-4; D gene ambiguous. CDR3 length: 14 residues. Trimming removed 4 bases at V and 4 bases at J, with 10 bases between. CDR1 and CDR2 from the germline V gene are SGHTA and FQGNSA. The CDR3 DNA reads TGTGCCAGCAGCTCGCCGTGGGATAATGAAAAACTGTTTTTT. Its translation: CASSSPWDNEKLFF.

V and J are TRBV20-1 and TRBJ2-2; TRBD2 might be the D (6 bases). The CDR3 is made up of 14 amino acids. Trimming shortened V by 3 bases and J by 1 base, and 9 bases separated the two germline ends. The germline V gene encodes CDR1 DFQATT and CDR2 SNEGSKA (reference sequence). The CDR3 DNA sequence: TGCAGTGCTAGGAGGAGGGGGAACACCGGGGAGCTGTTTTTT. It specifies CSARRRGNTGELFF.

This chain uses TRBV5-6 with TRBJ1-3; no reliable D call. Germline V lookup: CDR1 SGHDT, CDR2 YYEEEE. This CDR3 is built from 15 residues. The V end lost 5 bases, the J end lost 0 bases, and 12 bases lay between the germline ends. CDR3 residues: CASSRADPSGNTIYF. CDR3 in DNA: TGTGCCAGCAGTCGGGCGGATCCCTCTGGAAACACCATATATTTT.

The CDR3 DNA sequence: TGTGCCAGCAGCTTAGCCGCGGGACAGTGGAGCTCCTATAATTCACCCCTCCACTTT. This codes for CASSLAAGQWSSYNSPLHF. The J gene is TRBJ1-6, the V gene TRBV7-9, with TRBD1 matching 7 bases. V gave up 0 bases and J gave up 0 bases; unmatched junction bases: 8. CDR1 and CDR2 from the germline V gene are SEHNR and FQNEAQ (reference sequence). This CDR3 contains 19 residues.

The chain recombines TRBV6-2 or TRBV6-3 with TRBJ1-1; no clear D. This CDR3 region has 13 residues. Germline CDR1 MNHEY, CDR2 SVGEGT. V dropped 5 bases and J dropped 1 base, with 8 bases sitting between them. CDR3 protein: CASSPIRNTEAFF. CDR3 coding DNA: TGTGCCAGCAGTCCTATCCGGAACACTGAAGCTTTCTTT.

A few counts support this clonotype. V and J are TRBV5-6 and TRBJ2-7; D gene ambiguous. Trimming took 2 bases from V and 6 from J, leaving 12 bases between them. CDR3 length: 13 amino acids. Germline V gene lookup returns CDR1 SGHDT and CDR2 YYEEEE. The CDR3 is CASSFDGSGEQYF. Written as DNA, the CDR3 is TGTGCCAGCAGCTTTGACGGGTCGGGCGAGCAGTACTTC. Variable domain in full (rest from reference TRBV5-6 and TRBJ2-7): DAGVTQSPTHLIKTRGQQVTLRCSPKSGHDTVSWYQQALGQGPQFIFQYYEEEERQRGNFPDRFSGHQFPNYSSELNVNALLLGDSALYLCASSFDGSGEQYFGPGTRLTVT.

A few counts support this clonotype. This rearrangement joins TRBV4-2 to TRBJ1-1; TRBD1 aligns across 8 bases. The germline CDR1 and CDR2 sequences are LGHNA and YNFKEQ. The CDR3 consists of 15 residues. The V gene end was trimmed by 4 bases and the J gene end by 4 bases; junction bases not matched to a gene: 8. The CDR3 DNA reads TGTGCCAGCAGCCCTCGGACAGGGCAGGGCACTGAAGCTTTCTTT. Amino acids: CASSPRTGQGTEAFF.

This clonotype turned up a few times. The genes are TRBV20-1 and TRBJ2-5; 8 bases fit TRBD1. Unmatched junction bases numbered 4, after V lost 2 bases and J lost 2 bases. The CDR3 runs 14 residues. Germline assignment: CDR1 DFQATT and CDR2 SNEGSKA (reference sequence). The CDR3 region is CSARSGQEQETQYF. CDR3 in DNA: TGCAGTGCTAGATCGGGACAGGAGCAAGAGACCCAGTACTTC.

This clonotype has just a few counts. CDR3 region: CASSQAPGDNSYEQYF. The DNA for the CDR3 is TGCGCCAGCAGCCAAGCCCCCGGGGACAACTCCTACGAGCAGTACTTC. The rearrangement links TRBV4-3 to TRBJ2-7; D perhaps matches TRBD1 (6 bases). CDR1 is LGHNA, CDR2 YSLEER, per germline. V was shortened by 1 base and J by 0 bases, with 13 bases between the two germline ends. The CDR3 spans 16 residues.

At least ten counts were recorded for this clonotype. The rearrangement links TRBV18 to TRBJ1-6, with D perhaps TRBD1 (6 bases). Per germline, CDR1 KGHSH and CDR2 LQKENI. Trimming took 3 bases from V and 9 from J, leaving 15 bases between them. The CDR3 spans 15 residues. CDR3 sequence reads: CASSPQTGVPSPLHF. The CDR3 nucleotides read TGTGCCAGCTCACCGCAGACAGGAGTTCCTTCACCCCTCCACTTT. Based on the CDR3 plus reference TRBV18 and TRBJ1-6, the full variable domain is NAGVMQNPRHLVRRRGQEARLRCSPMKGHSHVYWYRQLPEEGLKFMVYLQKENIIDESGMPKERFSAEFPKEGPSILRIQQVVRGDSAAYFCASSPQTGVPSPLHFGNGTRLTVT.

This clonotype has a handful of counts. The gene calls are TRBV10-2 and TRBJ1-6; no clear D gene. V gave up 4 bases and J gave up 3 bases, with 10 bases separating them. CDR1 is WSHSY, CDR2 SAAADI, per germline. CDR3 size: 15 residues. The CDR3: CASSGRQVYNSPLHF. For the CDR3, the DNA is TGCGCCAGCAGTGGAAGACAAGTCTATAATTCACCCCTCCACTTT.

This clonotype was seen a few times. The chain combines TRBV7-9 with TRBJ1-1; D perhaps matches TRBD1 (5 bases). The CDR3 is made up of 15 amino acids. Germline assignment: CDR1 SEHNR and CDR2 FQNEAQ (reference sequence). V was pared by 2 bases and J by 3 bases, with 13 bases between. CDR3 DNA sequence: TGTGCCAGCAGCTTATTGGGCAGGGAGGACACTGAAGCTTTCTTT. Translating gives CASSLLGREDTEAFF.

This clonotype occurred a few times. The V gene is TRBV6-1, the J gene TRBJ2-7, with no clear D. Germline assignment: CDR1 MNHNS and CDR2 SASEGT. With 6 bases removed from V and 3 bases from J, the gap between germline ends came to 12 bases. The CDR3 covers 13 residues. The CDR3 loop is CASRDGEVYEQYF. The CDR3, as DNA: TGTGCCAGCAGAGACGGTGAGGTCTACGAGCAGTACTTC.

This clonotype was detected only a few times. The CDR3 here is CASSLSGRGRSYNSPLHF. The CDR3 DNA follows: TGTGCCAGCAGTTTATCGGGGAGGGGGCGCTCCTATAATTCACCCCTCCACTTT. This chain links TRBV27 with TRBJ1-6; TRBD1 aligns across 7 bases. Germline V lookup: CDR1 MNHEY, CDR2 SMNVEV (reference sequence). V lost 0 bases and J lost 0; bases outside the gene matches: 5. The CDR3 is 18 residues long.

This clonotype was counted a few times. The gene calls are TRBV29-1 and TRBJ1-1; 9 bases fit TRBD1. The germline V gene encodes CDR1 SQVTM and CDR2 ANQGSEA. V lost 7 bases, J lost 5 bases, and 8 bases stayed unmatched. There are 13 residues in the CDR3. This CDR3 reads CSATGGWGTEAFF. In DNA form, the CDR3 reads TGCAGCGCAACAGGGGGCTGGGGTACTGAAGCTTTCTTT.

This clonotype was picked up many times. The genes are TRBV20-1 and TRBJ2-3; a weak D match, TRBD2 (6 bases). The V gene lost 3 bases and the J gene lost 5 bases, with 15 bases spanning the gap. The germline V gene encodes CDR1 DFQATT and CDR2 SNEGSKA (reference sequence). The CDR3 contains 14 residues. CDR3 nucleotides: TGCAGTGCTAGTTTAGGAGGGTGGGAAGATACGCAGTATTTT. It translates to CSASLGGWEDTQYF.

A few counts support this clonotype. The CDR3 region has the DNA TGCAGCGTTGAAGAGAGGGGGGGCTACGAGCAGTACTTC. Its protein product is CSVEERGGYEQYF. This chain links TRBV29-1 with TRBJ2-7; possible D gene TRBD2, 7 bases. This CDR3 comprises 13 residues. Trimming pared 0 bases from V and 3 bases from J, leaving 9 bases between. The germline CDR1 and CDR2 sequences are SQVTM and ANQGSEA.

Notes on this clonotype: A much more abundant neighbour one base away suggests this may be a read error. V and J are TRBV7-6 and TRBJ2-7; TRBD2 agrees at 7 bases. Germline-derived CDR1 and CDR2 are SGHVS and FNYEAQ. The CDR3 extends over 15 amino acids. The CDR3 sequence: CTSSPLGGTAYEQYF. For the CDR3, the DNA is TGTACCAGCAGCCCCCTCGGGGGGACGGCCTACGAGCAGTACTTC.

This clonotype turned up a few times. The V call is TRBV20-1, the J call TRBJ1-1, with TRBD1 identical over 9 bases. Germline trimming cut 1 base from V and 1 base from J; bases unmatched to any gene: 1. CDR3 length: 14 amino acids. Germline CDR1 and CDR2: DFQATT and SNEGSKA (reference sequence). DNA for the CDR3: TGCAGTGCTAGAGGGACAGGGGCGAACACTGAAGCTTTCTTT. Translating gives CSARGTGANTEAFF.

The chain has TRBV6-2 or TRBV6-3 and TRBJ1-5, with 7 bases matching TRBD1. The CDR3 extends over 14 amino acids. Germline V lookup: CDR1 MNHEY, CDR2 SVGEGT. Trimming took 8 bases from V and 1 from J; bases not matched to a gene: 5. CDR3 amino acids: CASRQGRSNQPQHF. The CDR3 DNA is TGTGCCAGCCGACAGGGAAGGAGCAATCAGCCCCAGCATTTT.

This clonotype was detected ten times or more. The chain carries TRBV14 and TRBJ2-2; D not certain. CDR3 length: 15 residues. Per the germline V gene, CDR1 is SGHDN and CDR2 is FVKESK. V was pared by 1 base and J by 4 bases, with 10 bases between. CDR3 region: CASSQVFPGTGELFF. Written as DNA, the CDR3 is TGTGCCAGCAGCCAAGTCTTCCCAGGCACCGGGGAGCTGTTTTTT.

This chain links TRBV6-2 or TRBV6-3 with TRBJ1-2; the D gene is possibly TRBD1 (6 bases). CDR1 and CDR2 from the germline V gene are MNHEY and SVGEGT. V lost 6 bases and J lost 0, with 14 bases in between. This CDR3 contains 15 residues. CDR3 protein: CASSRGQLANYGYTF. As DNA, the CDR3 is TGTGCCAGCAGCCGCGGACAGCTAGCTAACTATGGCTACACCTTC.

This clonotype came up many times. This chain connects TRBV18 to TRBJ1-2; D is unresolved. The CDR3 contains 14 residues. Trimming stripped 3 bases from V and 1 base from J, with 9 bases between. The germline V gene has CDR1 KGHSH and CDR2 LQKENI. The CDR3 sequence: CASSPEVGNYGYTF. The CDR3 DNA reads TGTGCCAGCTCACCCGAAGTTGGTAACTATGGCTACACCTTC.

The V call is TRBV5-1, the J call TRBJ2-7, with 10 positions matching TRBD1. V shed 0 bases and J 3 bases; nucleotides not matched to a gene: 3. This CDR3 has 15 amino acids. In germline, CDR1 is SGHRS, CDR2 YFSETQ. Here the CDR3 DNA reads TGCGCCAGCAGCTTGGGAGGGACAGGGGACTACGAGCAGTACTTC. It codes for CASSLGGTGDYEQYF.